This T cell receptor (beta chain) was recovered during a study of T cell responses to AZD1222 COVID-19 vaccine. Germline CDR1 reads SGHRS; CDR2 reads YFSETQ. The CDR3 contains 15 residues. Trimming removed 6 bases from V and 2 bases from J, with 14 bases in between. The table came from immunoSEQ multiplex PCR; TCRdb's copy has only in-frame clones and leaves some out. The sample consists of about 170,000 clones, 90% of them appearing once. The chain employs TRBV5-1 and TRBJ2-2; D may be TRBD1 (5 bases). The sample here was peripheral blood, taken on day 0 of AZD1222 vaccination. The clonotype originates from an adult in good health. The CDR3, as DNA: TGCGCCAGCACGGTAGGGCAGGGAAACACCGGGGAGCTGTTTTTT. This sequence encodes CASTVGQGNTGELFF.